These 9 T cell receptor beta chains were sequenced from one sample in a study of blood T cell repertoires in COVID-19. Sequencing used immunoSEQ multiplex PCR; TCRdb keeps in-frame clones, though not all of them. The sample holds some 130,000 clones, around 80% seen once. The sample taken for sequencing was PBMCs or T cells enriched from blood (not recorded which). These receptors all stem from a man aged 40-49 years with acute COVID-19.

The chain couples TRBV28 to TRBJ1-5; unclear D gene. Trimming pared 10 bases from V and 1 base from J, leaving 17 bases between. CDR3 length equals 15 residues. Germline assignment: CDR1 MDHEN and CDR2 SYDVKM. The CDR3 is CATSRISGSNQPQHF. The DNA for the CDR3 is TGTGCCACCTCCCGAATTAGCGGCAGCAATCAGCCCCAGCATTTT.

Details on this clone: A read error may produce the germline difference seen at one junction end. V and J are TRBV5-6 and TRBJ1-1; the match to TRBD1 covers 8 bases. Germline assignment: CDR1 SGHDT and CDR2 YYEEEE. The CDR3 is made up of 12 amino acids. The CDR3 bases are TGTGCCAGCAGCTTGGCTTCGGGACAGGTCCTCTTT. Translating it yields CASSLASGQVLF.

This chain joins TRBV9 and TRBJ2-7; D possibly corresponds to TRBD2 (6 bases). Looked up from germline, CDR1 is SGDLS and CDR2 is YYNGEE. This CDR3 region has 16 residues. The V and J ends lost 4 bases and 2 bases respectively, with 19 bases between them. This CDR3 reads CASSPSPGDPAYEQYF. The CDR3 bases are TGTGCCAGCAGCCCCTCCCCGGGGGACCCCGCCTACGAGCAGTACTTC.

The chain carries TRBV29-1 and TRBJ2-5, with TRBD2 matching over 9 bases. J was trimmed by 1 base and V by 3 bases; bases with no gene match: 6. The length of the CDR3 is 15 residues. The germline gives CDR1 SQVTM, CDR2 ANQGSEA. The DNA of the CDR3 is TGCAGCGTTGACCCGGTAGCGGGGGCCCAAGAGACCCAGTACTTC. Translation gives CSVDPVAGAQETQYF.

This clone was counted between two and nine times. V and J are TRBV5-1 and TRBJ1-6; a possible D gene is TRBD1 (6 bases). Germline CDR1 is SGHRS and CDR2 is YFSETQ. V was cut by 2 bases and J by 1 base, with 10 bases left in between. The CDR3 has 16 residues. Here the CDR3 DNA reads TGCGCCAGCAGCTTACAGGGTGCTTCCTATAATTCACCCCTCCACTTT. Amino acids: CASSLQGASYNSPLHF.

The chain uses TRBV19 and TRBJ2-2; D remains ambiguous. Germline V lookup: CDR1 LNHDA, CDR2 SQIVND (reference sequence). This CDR3 has 14 residues. V lost 7 bases and J lost 5, with 14 bases in between. As DNA, the CDR3 is TGTGCCAGTACCCCAAGCGCGCAAACCGGGGAGCTGTTTTTT. Translating gives CASTPSAQTGELFF. Supplemented by reference TRBV19 and TRBJ2-2, the full variable domain reads DGGITQSPKYLFRKEGQNVTLSCEQNLNHDAMYWYRQDPGQGLRLIYYSQIVNDFQKGDIAEGYSVSREKKESFPLTVTSAQKNPTAFYLCASTPSAQTGELFFGEGSRLTVL.

The chain links TRBV28 to TRBJ2-7, with 9 nucleotides matching TRBD1. CDR1 is MDHEN and CDR2 is SYDVKM in the germline V gene. The CDR3 length is 12 residues. With V trimmed by 6 bases and J by 7 bases, 4 bases remained unmatched. The CDR3 protein is CASRGQGREQYF. For the CDR3, the DNA is TGTGCCAGCAGGGGACAGGGCAGAGAGCAGTACTTC.

The chain links TRBV18 to TRBJ2-7; possible D gene TRBD2, 5 bases. The germline V and J ends were trimmed by 0 bases and 2 bases, with 8 bases remaining between them. Germline assignment: CDR1 KGHSH and CDR2 LQKENI. The CDR3 totals 14 residues. DNA of the CDR3: TGTGCCAGCTCACCACCAGCGGACCCCTACGAGCAGTACTTC. Translation: CASSPPADPYEQYF.

This rearrangement joins TRBV7-9 to TRBJ2-1; 9 nucleotides line up with TRBD2. The CDR3 sequence is 16 residues long. CDR1 SEHNR and CDR2 FQNEAQ come from the germline V gene (reference sequence). Trimming took 5 bases from V and 9 from J; bases not matched to a gene: 14. CDR3 amino acids: CASSPGVAGALGEQFF. As DNA, the CDR3 is TGTGCCAGCAGCCCCGGGGTAGCGGGGGCCCTTGGTGAGCAGTTCTTC.